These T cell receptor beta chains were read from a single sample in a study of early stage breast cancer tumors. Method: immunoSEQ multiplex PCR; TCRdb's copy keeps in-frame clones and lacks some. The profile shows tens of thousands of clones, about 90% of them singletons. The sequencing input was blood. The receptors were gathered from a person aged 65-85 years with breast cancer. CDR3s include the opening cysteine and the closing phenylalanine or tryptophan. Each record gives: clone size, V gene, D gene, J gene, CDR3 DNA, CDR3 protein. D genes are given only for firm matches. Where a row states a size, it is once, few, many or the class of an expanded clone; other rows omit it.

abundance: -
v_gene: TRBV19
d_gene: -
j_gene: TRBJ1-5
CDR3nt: TGTGCCAGTAGTAAAAGCAGGAACCCCAATCAGCCCCAGCATTTT
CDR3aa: CASSKSRNPNQPQHF

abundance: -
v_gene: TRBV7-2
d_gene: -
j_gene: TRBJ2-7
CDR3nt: TGTGCCAGCAGCCTGTTCAGGGGACCCTACGAGCAGTACTTC
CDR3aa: CASSLFRGPYEQYF

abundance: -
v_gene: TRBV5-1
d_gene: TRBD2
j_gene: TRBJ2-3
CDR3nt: TGCGCCAGCAGCTTGACAGCGGGAGCAGATACGCAGTATTTT
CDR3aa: CASSLTAGADTQYF

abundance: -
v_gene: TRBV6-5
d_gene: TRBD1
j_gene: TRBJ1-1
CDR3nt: TGTGCCAGCAGAGAAGGGGGCATTACTGAAGCTTTCTTT
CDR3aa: CASREGGITEAFF

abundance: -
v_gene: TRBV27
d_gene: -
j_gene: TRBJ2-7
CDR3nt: TGTGAATTTCGGGGAAACGAGCAGTACTTC
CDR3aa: CEFRGNEQYF

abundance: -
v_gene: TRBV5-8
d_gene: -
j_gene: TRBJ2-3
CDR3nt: TGTGCCAGCAGCTTGGTGTTCCAGGGGATACCTTTT
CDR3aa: CASSLVFQGIPF

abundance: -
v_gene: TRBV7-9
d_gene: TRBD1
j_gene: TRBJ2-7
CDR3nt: TGTGCCAGCAACCGGGACAGGAACCCGTACGAGCAGTACTTC
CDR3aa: CASNRDRNPYEQYF

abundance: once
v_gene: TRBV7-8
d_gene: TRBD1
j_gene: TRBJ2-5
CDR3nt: TGTGCCAGCAGCTTTGACAGGGCCTTCGAGACCCAGTACTTC
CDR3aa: CASSFDRAFETQYF

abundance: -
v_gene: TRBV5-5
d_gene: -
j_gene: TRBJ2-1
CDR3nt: TGTGCCAGCAGCTTGTACGTCAGCTCCTACAATGAGCAGTTCTTC
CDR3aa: CASSLYVSSYNEQFF

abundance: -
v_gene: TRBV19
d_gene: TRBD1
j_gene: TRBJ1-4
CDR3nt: TGTGCCACTTCAGGGGGGTTAACTGAAAAACTGTTTTTT
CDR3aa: CATSGGLTEKLFF

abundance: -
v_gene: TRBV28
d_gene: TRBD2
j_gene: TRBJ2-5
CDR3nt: TGTGCCAGCAGGACCGGGACTAGCGGGGGCGGCGAGACCCAGTACTTC
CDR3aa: CASRTGTSGGGETQYF

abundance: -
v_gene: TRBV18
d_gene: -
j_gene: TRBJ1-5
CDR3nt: TGTGCCAGCTCCTCAGGGGCTGATCAGCCCCAGCATTTT
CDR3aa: CASSSGADQPQHF

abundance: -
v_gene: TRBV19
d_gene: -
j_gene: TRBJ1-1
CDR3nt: TGTGCCAGTAGAGCGCAGGGATTGGGTGAAGCTTTCTTT
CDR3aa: CASRAQGLGEAFF

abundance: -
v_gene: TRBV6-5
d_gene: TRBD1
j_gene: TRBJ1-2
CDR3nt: TGTGCCAGCACCAAGACAGGGGTCTATGGCTACACCTTC
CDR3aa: CASTKTGVYGYTF

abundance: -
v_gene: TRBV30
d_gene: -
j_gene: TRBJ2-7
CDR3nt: TGTGCCTGGAGTGTACTGAGCTCCTACGAGCAGTACTTC
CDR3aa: CAWSVLSSYEQYF

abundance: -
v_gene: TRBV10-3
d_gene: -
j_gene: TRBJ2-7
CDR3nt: TGTGCCATCCAGAAGACAGGTAGCTCCTACGAGCAGTACTTC
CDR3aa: CAIQKTGSSYEQYF

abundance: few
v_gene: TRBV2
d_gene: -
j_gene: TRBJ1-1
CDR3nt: TGTGCCAGCAGTGATAGTCCCCGTACTTTCTTT
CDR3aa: CASSDSPRTFF

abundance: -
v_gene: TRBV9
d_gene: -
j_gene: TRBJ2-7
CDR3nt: TGTGCCAGCAGCGTTGTTCCAGGGGTCGCCGAGCAGTACTTC
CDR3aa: CASSVVPGVAEQYF

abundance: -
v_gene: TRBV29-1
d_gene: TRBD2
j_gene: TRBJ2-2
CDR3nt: TGCAGCGTGACGGTGCTAGCGGGGGAAAACACCGGGGAGCTGTTTTTT
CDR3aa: CSVTVLAGENTGELFF